The clone carrying this T cell receptor (beta chain) was recorded a few times. What it recognizes is unknown. The sample originates from a study of regulatory T cells in long-lasting Graves disease. Study as a whole: Antithyroid drug exposure in newly diagnosed Graves' patients had lasted under 3 months.

The time point was: newly diagnosed GD, antithyroid drugs for less than 3 months. Following extraction of RNA from PBMCs, that RNA was used to make the TCR library. Points from the study as a whole: Persistent disease preferred TRBV28, TRBJ1-2 and TRBJ2-5.

Sequencing libraries for TCR beta were prepared with iRepertoire HTBI primers and Arm-PCR of CDR3 regions. TCRdb used MiXCR to reprocess the multiplex PCR reads, holding one entry per CDR3 protein. The sample shows approximately 400,000 distinct CDR3 sequences, approximately 15% of them seen only once. Per germline, CDR1 DFQATT and CDR2 SNEGSKA (reference sequence). This CDR3 contains 10 residues. With 4 bases removed from V and 5 bases from J, the gap between germline ends came to 6 bases. The same specimen was also included in a second study, on T cells in Graves' hyperthyroidism and ophthalmopathy.

The sequencing here drew on peripheral blood mononuclear cells (PBMCs), taken at new diagnosis, from a patient treated with antithyroid drugs. The receptor comes from a woman in her forties with Graves disease. The rearrangement uses TRBV20-1 and TRBJ2-7; D unclear. The CDR3 region is CSAKKNEQYF. CDR3 nucleotide sequence: TGCAGTGCTAAAAAAAACGAGCAGTACTTC.